This T cell receptor beta chain was captured in a study of graft-versus-host responses after intestinal transplantation. As for the study in general: Transplants were multivisceral, liver-intestinal, or isolated intestinal. Recipients across the board were started on anti-thymocyte globulin induction, then kept on tacrolimus and steroids for around three years.

Germline V gene data show CDR1 as SGHVS and CDR2 as FQNEAQ. This CDR3 has 16 residues. V lost 6 bases and J lost 5, with 22 bases in between. Turning to this clone: Its antigen is not known.

Sequencing used immunoSEQ multiplex PCR; TCRdb keeps in-frame clones, though not all of them. The sample lists more than 85,000 clones; roughly 91% were seen once. The source of this sequence is a human donor who received an intestinal transplant. V gene TRBV7-8 combines with J gene TRBJ1-1; the D gene is possibly TRBD1 (5 bases). The sequencing here drew on unstimulated CD8+ T cells sorted from spleen or lymph node cells, taken before intestinal transplant. Here the CDR3 DNA reads TGTGCCAGCAGACTTGCGCGGGGGGGAAAAAAAACTGAAGCTTTCTTT. This gives the protein CASRLARGGKKTEAFF.